This note documents a single TCR beta chain sequence. The record originates from a study of CD8 T cells in Susac syndrome. Looked up from germline, CDR1 is DFQATT and CDR2 is SNEGSKA (reference sequence). The junction had 8 bases not matched to a gene; V was cut back by 0 bases and J by 4 bases. The CDR3 runs to 16 residues. The authors reverse transcribed 0.5 to 1 ug RNA with random hexamers. TCRdb reprocessed the immunoSEQ multiplex PCR reads with MiXCR, giving one entry per CDR3 protein. The data show about 300,000 distinct CDR3 sequences, approximately 85% seen once. CD8+ and CD4+ T cells from blood underwent TCR beta sequencing, which was carried out in a high-throughput format.

The chain carries TRBV20-1 and TRBJ2-1; TRBD2 agrees at 8 bases. The source material was CD8+ T cells from PBMCs. The source is a human donor with multiple sclerosis. The DNA of the CDR3 is TGCAGTGCTAGAGATTTCGGGAGGGCCCTTTACAATGAGCAGTTCTTC. Amino acids: CSARDFGRALYNEQFF.